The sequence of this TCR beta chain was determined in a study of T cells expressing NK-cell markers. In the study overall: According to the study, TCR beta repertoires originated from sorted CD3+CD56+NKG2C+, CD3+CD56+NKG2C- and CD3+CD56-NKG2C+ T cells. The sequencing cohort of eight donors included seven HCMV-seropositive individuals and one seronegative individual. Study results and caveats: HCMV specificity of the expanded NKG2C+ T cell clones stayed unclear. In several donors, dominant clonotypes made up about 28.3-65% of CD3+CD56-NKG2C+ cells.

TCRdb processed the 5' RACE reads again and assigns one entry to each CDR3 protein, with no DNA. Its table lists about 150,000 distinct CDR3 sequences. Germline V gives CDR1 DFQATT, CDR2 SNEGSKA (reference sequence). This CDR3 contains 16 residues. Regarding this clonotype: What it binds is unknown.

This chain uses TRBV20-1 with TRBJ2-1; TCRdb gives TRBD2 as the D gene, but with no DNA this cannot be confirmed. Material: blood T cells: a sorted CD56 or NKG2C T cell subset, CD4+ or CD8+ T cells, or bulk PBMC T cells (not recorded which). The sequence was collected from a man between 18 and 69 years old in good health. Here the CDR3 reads CSARTSGGPIYNEQFF.